The clone carrying this T cell receptor (beta chain) turned up a few times. Its antigen is currently unknown. Two oligonucleotides, mixed equimolar, formed the beta constant-region primer covering TRBC1 and TRBC2. Ligated cDNA was amplified by four rounds of PCR with nested alpha and beta constant-region primers and SP2. Ligation attached a single-stranded oligonucleotide with a 12-nucleotide UMI and the SP2 primer to the cDNA 3' end. In TCRdb, the UMI-ligation and nested PCR reads were re-called with MiXCR into one record per CDR3 protein. Counted here are about 150,000 distinct CDR3 sequences, roughly 22% occurring once; the ten biggest clones make up approximately 0.1%. The sample belongs to a study of naive and memory T cell subsets. Study-level points and caveats: Possibly reflecting memory cells re-expressing CD45RA, a few larger clonotypes occurred in naive repertoires, especially CD8. From naive to CM, EM and EMRA, diversity decreased and Gini increased. Each distinct alpha or beta sequence counts as one clonotype. There was no ground truth to check naive and memory subset results.

Per germline, CDR1 SGHTA and CDR2 FQGNSA. Deletions cut 3 bases from V and 5 bases from J, with 13 bases between. The CDR3 covers 14 residues. This clonotype was obtained from a human donor in good health. The sample comprised naive CD4+ T cells from blood. This chain connects TRBV7-2 to TRBJ2-5; D gene ambiguous. The CDR3 protein is CASSFLGPRETQYF. In DNA, the CDR3 is TGTGCCAGCAGCTTCCTGGGTCCCAGGGAGACCCAGTACTTC.